Listed below are T cell receptor beta chains from one sample, sequenced in a study of blood T cells in healthy people across ages. Each CDR3 protein gets one entry after TCRdb re-called the 5' RACE reads with MiXCR. The repertoire holds approximately 810,000 distinct CDR3 sequences, with about 37% as singletons. Sequenced input: blood. Receptor source: a man younger than 30 in good health. CDR3s include the opening cysteine and the closing phenylalanine or tryptophan. D genes are given only for firm matches. Size tells how often a clone was seen (once, few, many) or the class of an expanded clone, and some rows leave it out.

v_call	clone_size	j_call	d_call	cdr3_aa	cdr3_nt
TRBV6-1	few	TRBJ1-5	-	CASSDPIDYSNQPQHF	TGTGCCAGCAGTGACCCGATAGATTATAGCAATCAGCCCCAGCATTTT
TRBV20-1	-	TRBJ2-4	-	CSAVDRLAGNIQYF	TGCAGTGCGGTTGACAGGCTTGCTGGGAACATTCAGTACTTC
TRBV20-1	-	TRBJ1-2	-	CSATSSGQGYGYTF	TGCAGTGCTACCAGTAGCGGCCAAGGATATGGCTACACCTTC
TRBV20-1	once	TRBJ2-1	-	CSARFFEGGDEQFF	TGCAGTGCTAGATTCTTTGAGGGTGGGGATGAGCAGTTCTTC
TRBV7-2	few	TRBJ1-6	TRBD1	CASSGMGTAAFYNSPLHF	TGTGCCAGCAGCGGAATGGGGACAGCCGCCTTCTATAATTCACCCCTCCACTTT
TRBV5-1	-	TRBJ1-2	-	CASSLSGETNYGYTF	TGCGCCAGCAGCTTGTCCGGCGAGACTAACTATGGCTACACCTTC
TRBV12-3/TRBV12-4	once	TRBJ1-2	-	CASSRQFGYTF	TGTGCCAGCAGTCGACAGTTTGGCTACACCTTC
TRBV7-2	few	TRBJ2-1	-	CASSDSTGRDEQFF	TGTGCCAGCAGCGACAGTACAGGGAGGGATGAGCAGTTCTTC
TRBV16	few	TRBJ2-1	-	CASSQSGYNEQFF	TGTGCCAGCAGCCAATCGGGCTACAATGAGCAGTTCTTC
TRBV4-2	-	TRBJ2-6	-	CASSQGYGAGANVLTF	TGTGCCAGCAGCCAAGGGTACGGGGCTGGGGCCAACGTCCTGACTTTC
TRBV27	few	TRBJ2-5	-	CASRSGGETQYF	TGTGCCAGCAGGTCGGGTGGGGAGACCCAGTACTTC
TRBV25-1	-	TRBJ2-7	TRBD2	CASRGPSSGDKYNEQYF	TGTGCCAGCAGGGGGCCGTCGAGCGGGGATAAATACAATGAGCAGTACTTC
TRBV7-9	-	TRBJ2-2	-	CASSQELFTGELFF	TGTGCCAGCAGCCAGGAGCTGTTCACCGGGGAGCTGTTTTTT
TRBV20-1	few	TRBJ2-3	TRBD1	CSAPLGRGFRDTQYF	TGCAGTGCTCCCTTGGGCAGGGGGTTCAGAGATACGCAGTATTTT
TRBV18	few	TRBJ1-1	TRBD1	CASSPKQGTTEAFF	TGTGCCAGCTCACCAAAACAGGGGACCACTGAAGCTTTCTTT
TRBV7-8	-	TRBJ2-3	-	CASSLDLGGPSTDMQYF	TGTGCCAGCAGCCTAGATCTTGGAGGGCCTAGCACAGATATGCAGTATTTT
TRBV7-2	-	TRBJ1-2	TRBD1	CASRPDRVNYGYTF	TGTGCCAGCCGGCCGGACAGGGTTAACTATGGCTACACCTTC
TRBV11-2	many	TRBJ2-7	TRBD1	CASSLDSPGTVINYEQYF	TGTGCCAGCAGCTTAGACAGTCCCGGGACAGTAATTAACTACGAGCAGTACTTC
TRBV29-1	few	TRBJ1-2	TRBD1	CSVDVHRGTDYGYTF	TGCAGCGTCGACGTTCACAGGGGTACGGACTATGGCTACACCTTC
TRBV7-9	-	TRBJ2-1	TRBD1	CASSSAGGPNNNEQFF	TGTGCCAGCAGCTCAGCAGGGGGTCCCAATAACAATGAGCAGTTCTTC
TRBV5-1	once	TRBJ2-7	TRBD1	CASSIRDSPYNEQYF	TGCGCCAGCAGCATCCGGGACAGTCCTTACAATGAGCAGTACTTC
TRBV29-1	-	TRBJ1-5	-	CSVEKCKGPNQPQHF	TGCAGCGTTGAAAAATGTAAGGGACCCAATCAGCCCCAGCATTTT
TRBV12-3/TRBV12-4	few	TRBJ1-6	-	CASSPGTTGHSPLHF	TGTGCCAGCAGTCCCGGCACTACAGGGCATTCACCCCTCCACTTT